What follows is one T cell receptor beta chain and its context. Its antigen is not identified. TCRdb keeps only in-frame clones here, not all; method: immunoSEQ multiplex PCR. The sample has about 17,000 clones; about 83% are singletons. These data are taken from a study of T cell clonotyping in hematopoietic cell transplantation. The V end lost 0 bases, the J end lost 4 bases, and 13 bases lay between the germline ends. The CDR3 sequence is 15 residues long. From germline, CDR1 is SGDLS and CDR2 YYNGEE. Study-level findings and limits: CD4 and CD8 repertoire contributions could not be separated without sorting.

The source is a male patient aged 60-69 years who had an allogeneic stem cell transplant from a related donor, so the T cells may come from the graft donor. Some clones in this sample may be carry-over from other donors' samples. The chain joins TRBV9 to TRBJ1-2; D unclear. The source was PBMCs, collected 100 days after allogeneic stem cell transplant. The DNA for the CDR3 is TGTGCCAGCAGCGTAGCGAGATCGGAAGGCTATGGCTACACCTTC. This codes for CASSVARSEGYGYTF.